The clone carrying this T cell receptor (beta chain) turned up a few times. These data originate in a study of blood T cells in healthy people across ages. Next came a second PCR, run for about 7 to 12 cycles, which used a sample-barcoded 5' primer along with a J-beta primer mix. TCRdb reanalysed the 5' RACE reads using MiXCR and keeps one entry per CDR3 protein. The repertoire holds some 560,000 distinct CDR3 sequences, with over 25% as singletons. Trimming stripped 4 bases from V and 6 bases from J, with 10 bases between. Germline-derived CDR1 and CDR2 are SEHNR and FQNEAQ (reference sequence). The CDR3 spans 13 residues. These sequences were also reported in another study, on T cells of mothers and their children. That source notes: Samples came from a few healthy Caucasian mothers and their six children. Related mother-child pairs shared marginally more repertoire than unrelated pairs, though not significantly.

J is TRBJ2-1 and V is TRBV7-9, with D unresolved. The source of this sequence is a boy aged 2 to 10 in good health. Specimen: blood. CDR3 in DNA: TGTGCCAGCAGCTCCCCGCCCTTCAATGAGCAGTTCTTC. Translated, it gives CASSSPPFNEQFF.